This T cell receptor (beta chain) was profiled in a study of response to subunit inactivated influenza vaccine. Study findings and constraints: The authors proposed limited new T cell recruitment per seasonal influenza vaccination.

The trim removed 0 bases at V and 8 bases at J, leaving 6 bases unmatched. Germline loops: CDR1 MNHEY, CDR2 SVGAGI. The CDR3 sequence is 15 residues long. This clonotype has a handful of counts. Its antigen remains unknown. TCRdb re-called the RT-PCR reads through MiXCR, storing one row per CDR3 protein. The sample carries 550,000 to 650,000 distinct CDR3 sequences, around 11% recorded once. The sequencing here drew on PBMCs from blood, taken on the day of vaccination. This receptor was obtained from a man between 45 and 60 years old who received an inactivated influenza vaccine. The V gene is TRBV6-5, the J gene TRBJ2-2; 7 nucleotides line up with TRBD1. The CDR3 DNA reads TGTGCCAGCAGTTACTCGAGGCCGGGACAGGGGGAGCTGTTTTTT. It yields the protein CASSYSRPGQGELFF.